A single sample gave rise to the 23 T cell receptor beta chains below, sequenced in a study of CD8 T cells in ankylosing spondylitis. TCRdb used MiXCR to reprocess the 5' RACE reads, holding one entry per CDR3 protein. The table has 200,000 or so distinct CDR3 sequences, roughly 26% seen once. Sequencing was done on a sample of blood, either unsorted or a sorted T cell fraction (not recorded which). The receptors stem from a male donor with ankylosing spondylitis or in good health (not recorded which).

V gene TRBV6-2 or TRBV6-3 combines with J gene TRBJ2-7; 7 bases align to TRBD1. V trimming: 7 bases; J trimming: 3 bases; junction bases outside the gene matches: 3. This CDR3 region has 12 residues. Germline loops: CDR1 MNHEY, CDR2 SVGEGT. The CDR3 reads CASNPGGYEQYF. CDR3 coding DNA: TGTGCCAGCAACCCAGGGGGCTACGAGCAGTACTTC.

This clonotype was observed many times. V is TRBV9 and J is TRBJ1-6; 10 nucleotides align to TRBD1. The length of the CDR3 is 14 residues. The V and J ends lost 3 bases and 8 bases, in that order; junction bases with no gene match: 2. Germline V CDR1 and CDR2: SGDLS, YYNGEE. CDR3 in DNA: TGTGCCAGCAGCGCGACAGGGGGCGATTCACCCCTCCACTTT. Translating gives CASSATGGDSPLHF.

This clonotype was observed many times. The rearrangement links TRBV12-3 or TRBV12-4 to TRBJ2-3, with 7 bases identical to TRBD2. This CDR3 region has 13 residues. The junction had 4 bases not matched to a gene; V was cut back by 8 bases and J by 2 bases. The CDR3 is CASQLADTDTQYF. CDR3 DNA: TGTGCCAGCCAGCTAGCGGACACAGATACGCAGTATTTT.

CDR3 coding DNA: TGTGCCAGCAGTTTAGGGCTAGCGGGCTATGCCTACGAGCAGTACTTC. Its translation is CASSLGLAGYAYEQYF. The chain carries TRBV6-5 and TRBJ2-7; 8 bases are shared with TRBD2. The CDR3 length is 16 residues. CDR1 MNHEY and CDR2 SVGAGI come from the germline V gene. V was clipped by 4 bases and J by 2 bases; unmatched bases: 10.

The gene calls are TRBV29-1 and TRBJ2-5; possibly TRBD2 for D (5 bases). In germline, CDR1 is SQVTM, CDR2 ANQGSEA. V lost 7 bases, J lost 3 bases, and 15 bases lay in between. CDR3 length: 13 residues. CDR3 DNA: TGCAGCGGGGCGGGTGGGATGAAAGAGACCCAGTACTTC. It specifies CSGAGGMKETQYF.

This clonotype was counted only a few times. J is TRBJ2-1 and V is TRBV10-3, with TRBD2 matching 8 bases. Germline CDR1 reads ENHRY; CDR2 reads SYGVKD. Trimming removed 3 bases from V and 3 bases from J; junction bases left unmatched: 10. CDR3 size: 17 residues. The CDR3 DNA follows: TGTGCCATCAGTGACCGTACAGCGGGAGATAACTACAATGAGCAGTTCTTC. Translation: CAISDRTAGDNYNEQFF.

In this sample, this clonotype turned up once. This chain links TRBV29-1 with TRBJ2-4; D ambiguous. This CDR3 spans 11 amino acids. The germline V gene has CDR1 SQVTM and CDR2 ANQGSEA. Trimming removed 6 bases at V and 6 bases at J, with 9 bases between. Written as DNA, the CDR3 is TGCAGCGTGGTGAGAGGAAACATTCAGTACTTC. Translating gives CSVVRGNIQYF.

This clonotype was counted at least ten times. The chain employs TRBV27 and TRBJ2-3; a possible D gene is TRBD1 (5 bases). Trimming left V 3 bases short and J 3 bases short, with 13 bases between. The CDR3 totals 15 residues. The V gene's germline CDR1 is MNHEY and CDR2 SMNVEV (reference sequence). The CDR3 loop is CASSLSGPRTDTQYF. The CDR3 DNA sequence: TGTGCCAGCAGTTTGTCAGGGCCTAGGACAGATACGCAGTATTTT.

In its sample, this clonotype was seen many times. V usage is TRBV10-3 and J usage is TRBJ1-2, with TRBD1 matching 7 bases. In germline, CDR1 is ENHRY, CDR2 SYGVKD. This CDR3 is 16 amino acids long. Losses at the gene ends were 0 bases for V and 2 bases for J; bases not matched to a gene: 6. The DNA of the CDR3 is TGTGCCATCAGTGAGTCCATGGACAGGCGCAACTATGGCTACACCTTC. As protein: CAISESMDRRNYGYTF.

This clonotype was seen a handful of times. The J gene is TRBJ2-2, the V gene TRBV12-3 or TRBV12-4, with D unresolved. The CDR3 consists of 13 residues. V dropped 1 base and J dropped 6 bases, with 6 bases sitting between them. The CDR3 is CASSLGEPGELFF. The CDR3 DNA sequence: TGTGCCAGCAGTTTAGGGGAACCCGGGGAGCTGTTTTTT.

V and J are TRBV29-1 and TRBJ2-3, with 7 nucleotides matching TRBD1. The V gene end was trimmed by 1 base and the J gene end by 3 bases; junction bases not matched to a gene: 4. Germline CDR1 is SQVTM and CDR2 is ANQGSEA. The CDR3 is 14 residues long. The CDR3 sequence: CSVEAPGGTDTQYF. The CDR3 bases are TGCAGCGTTGAAGCGCCAGGGGGAACAGATACGCAGTATTTT.

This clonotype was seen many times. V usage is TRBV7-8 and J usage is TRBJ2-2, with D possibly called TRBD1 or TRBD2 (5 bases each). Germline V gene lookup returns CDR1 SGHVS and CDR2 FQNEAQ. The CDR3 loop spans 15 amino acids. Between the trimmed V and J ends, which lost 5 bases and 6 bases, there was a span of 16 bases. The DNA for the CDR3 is TGTGCCAGCAGCCGGACTGGGGGTTGGGCCGGGGAGCTGTTTTTT. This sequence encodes CASSRTGGWAGELFF.

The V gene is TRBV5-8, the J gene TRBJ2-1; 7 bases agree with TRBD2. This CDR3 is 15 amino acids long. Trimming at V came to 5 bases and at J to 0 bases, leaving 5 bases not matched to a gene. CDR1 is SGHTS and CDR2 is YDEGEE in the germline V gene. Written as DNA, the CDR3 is TGTGCCAGCAGACCTAGCGGACCCTCCTACAATGAGCAGTTCTTC. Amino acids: CASRPSGPSYNEQFF. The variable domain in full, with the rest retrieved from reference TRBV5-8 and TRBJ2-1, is EAGVTQSPTHLIKTRGQQATLRCSPISGHTSVYWYQQALGLGLQFLLWYDEGEERNRGNFPPRFSGRQFPNYSSELNVNALELEDSALYLCASRPSGPSYNEQFFGPGTRLTVL.

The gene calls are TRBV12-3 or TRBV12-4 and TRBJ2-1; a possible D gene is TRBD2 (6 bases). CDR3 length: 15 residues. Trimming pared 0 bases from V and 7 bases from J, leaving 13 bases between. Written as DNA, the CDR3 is TGTGCCAGCAGTTTAGCGCCGGGGGTGAGAAATGAGCAGTTCTTC. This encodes CASSLAPGVRNEQFF.

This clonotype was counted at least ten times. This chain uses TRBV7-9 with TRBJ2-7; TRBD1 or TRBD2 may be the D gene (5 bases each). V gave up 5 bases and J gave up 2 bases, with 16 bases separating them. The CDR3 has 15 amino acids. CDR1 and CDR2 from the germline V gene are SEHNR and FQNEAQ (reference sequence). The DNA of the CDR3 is TGTGCCAGCAGCCTAGTTGGCCTGGGGGCCTACGAGCAGTACTTC. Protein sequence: CASSLVGLGAYEQYF. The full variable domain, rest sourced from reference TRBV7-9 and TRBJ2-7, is DTGVSQNPRHKITKRGQNVTFRCDPISEHNRLYWYRQTLGQGPEFLTYFQNEAQLEKSRLLSDRFSAERPKGSFSTLEIQRTEQGDSAMYLCASSLVGLGAYEQYFGPGTRLTVT.

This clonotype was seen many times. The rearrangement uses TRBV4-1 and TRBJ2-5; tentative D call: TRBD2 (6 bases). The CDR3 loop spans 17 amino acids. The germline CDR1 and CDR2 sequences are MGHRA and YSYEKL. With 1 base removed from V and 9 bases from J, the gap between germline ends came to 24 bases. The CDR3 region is CASSQVTAGLLMGAQYF. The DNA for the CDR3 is TGCGCCAGCAGCCAAGTCACTGCGGGACTCCTCATGGGGGCCCAGTACTTC.

The chain's CDR3 is CSASATSGRYNEQFF. CDR3 in DNA: TGCAGTGCTAGCGCTACTAGCGGGAGGTACAATGAGCAGTTCTTC. The chain links TRBV20-1 to TRBJ2-1; 12 bases fit TRBD2. Germline CDR1 DFQATT, CDR2 SNEGSKA (reference sequence). CDR3 size: 15 residues. V trimming: 3 bases; J trimming: 4 bases; junction bases outside the gene matches: 4.

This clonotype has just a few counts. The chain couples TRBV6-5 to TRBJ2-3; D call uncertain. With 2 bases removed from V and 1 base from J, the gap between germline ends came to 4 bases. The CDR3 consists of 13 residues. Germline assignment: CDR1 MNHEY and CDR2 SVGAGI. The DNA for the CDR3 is TGTGCCAGCAGTTACGGCCGCACAGATACGCAGTATTTT. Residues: CASSYGRTDTQYF.

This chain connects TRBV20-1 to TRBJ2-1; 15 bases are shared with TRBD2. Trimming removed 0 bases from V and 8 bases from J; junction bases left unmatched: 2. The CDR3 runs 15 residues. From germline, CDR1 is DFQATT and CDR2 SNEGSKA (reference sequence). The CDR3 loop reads CSAREGTSGRHEQFF. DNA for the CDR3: TGCAGTGCTAGAGAGGGGACTAGCGGGAGGCATGAGCAGTTCTTC.

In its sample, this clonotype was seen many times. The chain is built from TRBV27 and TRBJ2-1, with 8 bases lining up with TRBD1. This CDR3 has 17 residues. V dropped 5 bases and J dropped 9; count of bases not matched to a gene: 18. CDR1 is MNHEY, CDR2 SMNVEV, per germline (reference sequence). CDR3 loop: CASSLGTGKSIGFEQFF. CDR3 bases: TGTGCCAGCAGTCTCGGGACAGGAAAATCAATCGGATTTGAGCAGTTCTTC.

The CDR3 loop reads CASSPQLGDTGELFF. DNA for the CDR3: TGTGCCAGCAGCCCCCAATTGGGGGACACCGGGGAGCTGTTTTTT. The chain uses TRBV11-2 and TRBJ2-2; perhaps D is TRBD1 or TRBD2 (5 bases each). CDR1 SGHAT and CDR2 FQNNGV come from the germline V gene. This CDR3 comprises 15 residues. V was pared by 5 bases and J by 3 bases, with 13 bases between.

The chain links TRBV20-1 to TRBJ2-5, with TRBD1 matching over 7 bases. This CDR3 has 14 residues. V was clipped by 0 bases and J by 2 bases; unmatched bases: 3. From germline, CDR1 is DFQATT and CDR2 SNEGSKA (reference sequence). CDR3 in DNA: TGCAGTGCTAGAGATTACAGGGGACAAGAGACCCAGTACTTC. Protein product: CSARDYRGQETQYF.

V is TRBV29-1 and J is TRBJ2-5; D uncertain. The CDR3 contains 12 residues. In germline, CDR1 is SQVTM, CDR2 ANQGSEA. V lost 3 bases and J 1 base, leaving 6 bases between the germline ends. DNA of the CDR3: TGCAGCGTTGAGTGGTCCCAAGAGACCCAGTACTTC. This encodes CSVEWSQETQYF.